Below are 23 T cell receptor beta chains sequenced from a single sample in a study of cytomegalovirus exposure and HLA in healthy donors. Primers included in the PCR were 60 Vbeta and 13 Jbeta primers. Using immunoSEQ multiplex PCR, the repertoire was profiled, and TCRdb retains in-frame clones only, with some absent. This sample has under 130,000 clones, with 60% to 70% found just once. The sequenced sample was PBMCs. The source of these receptors is a woman between 45 and 60 years old in good health and CMV-seronegative.

V is TRBV6-1 and J is TRBJ1-2; 8 bases line up with TRBD1. J was trimmed by 1 base and V by 6 bases; bases with no gene match: 7. Looked up from germline, CDR1 is MNHNS and CDR2 is SASEGT. The CDR3 sequence is 15 residues long. CDR3: CASRAGTGLNYGYTF. The CDR3 DNA is TGTGCCAGCAGGGCCGGGACAGGACTTAACTATGGCTACACCTTC.

The V gene is TRBV7-2, the J gene TRBJ1-2; no firm D call. Germline assignment: CDR1 SGHTA and CDR2 FQGNSA. V lost 5 bases to trimming and J lost 3 bases, with 7 bases between them. The CDR3 contains 12 residues. Written as DNA, the CDR3 is TGTGCCAGCAGCGCCGAGGACTATGGCTACACCTTC. As protein: CASSAEDYGYTF.

The chain is built from TRBV11-2 and TRBJ2-7; 8 nucleotides agree with TRBD2. CDR1 and CDR2 (germline): SGHAT, FQNNGV. J gave up 4 bases and V 0 bases, and 5 bases lay outside the gene matches. The CDR3 has 15 amino acids. The CDR3, as DNA: TGTGCCAGCAGCTTAGATGCGGGACTAGAATACGAGCAGTACTTC. Translation gives CASSLDAGLEYEQYF.

The gene calls are TRBV29-1 and TRBJ1-4; 9 bases fit TRBD1. The CDR3 length is 16 residues. In germline, CDR1 is SQVTM, CDR2 ANQGSEA. V lost 6 bases to trimming and J lost 5 bases; unmatched junction nucleotides: 13. In nucleotides, the CDR3 is TGCAGCGTCCTACCGGGACAGGGCGATCGGAATGAAAAACTGTTTTTT. This encodes CSVLPGQGDRNEKLFF.

V is TRBV11-2 and J is TRBJ1-1; 9 nucleotides line up with TRBD1. This CDR3 is 15 amino acids long. Germline CDR1 reads SGHAT; CDR2 reads FQNNGV. The V and J ends lost 4 bases and 5 bases, in that order; junction bases with no gene match: 8. This CDR3 reads CASSSLQGAGTEAFF. CDR3 DNA sequence: TGTGCCAGCAGCTCCTTACAGGGGGCAGGGACTGAAGCTTTCTTT.

This clone has just one count. This chain uses TRBV4-2 with TRBJ2-7, with TRBD1 identical over 9 bases. Germline assignment: CDR1 LGHNA and CDR2 YNFKEQ. Trimming removed 4 bases from V and 2 bases from J; junction bases left unmatched: 3. This CDR3 comprises 14 residues. The CDR3 nucleotides are TGTGCCAGCAGCCGGGGACAGGGAACCTACGAGCAGTACTTC. Protein: CASSRGQGTYEQYF.

In its sample, this clone was seen once. The chain employs TRBV27 and TRBJ1-1, with 7 bases that match TRBD1. Germline trimming cut 6 bases from V and 5 bases from J; bases unmatched to any gene: 9. This CDR3 region has 14 residues. Germline CDR1 MNHEY, CDR2 SMNVEV (reference sequence). The CDR3 bases are TGTGCCAGCAGGGACACAGGGGAGTGGACTGAAGCTTTCTTT. Translation gives CASRDTGEWTEAFF.

V and J are TRBV4-1 and TRBJ2-5; 13 bases are shared with TRBD2. This CDR3 region has 18 residues. The germline CDR1 and CDR2 sequences are MGHRA and YSYEKL. The V segment lost 2 bases and the J segment 5 bases; nucleotides outside the gene matches: 11. The CDR3 region is CASSQTGTSGGARETQYF. The CDR3 nucleotides read TGCGCCAGCAGCCAAACTGGAACTAGCGGGGGGGCGAGGGAGACCCAGTACTTC.

CDR3 DNA: TGCAGCGCTGAGCACGGGACAGTACCTTTCTTT. As protein: CSAEHGTVPFF. The gene calls are TRBV29-1 and TRBJ1-1; 7 nucleotides line up with TRBD1. V dropped 7 bases and J dropped 12; count of bases not matched to a gene: 11. The CDR3 length is 11 residues. In germline, CDR1 is SQVTM, CDR2 ANQGSEA.

This clone was observed once. The chain links TRBV4-1 to TRBJ2-7; 14 nucleotides line up with TRBD2. CDR3 length equals 16 residues. Germline lookup yields CDR1 MGHRA and CDR2 YSYEKL. V lost 4 bases and J lost 5; bases outside the gene matches: 7. CDR3 loop: CASSLQGTSGGHEQYF. In nucleotides, the CDR3 is TGCGCCAGCAGCCTACAAGGGACTAGCGGGGGCCACGAGCAGTACTTC.

This clone has only a few counts. This chain joins TRBV5-1 and TRBJ1-3; TRBD1 aligns across 7 bases. The CDR3 is 14 residues long. Germline-derived CDR1 and CDR2 are SGHRS and YFSETQ. After removal of 5 bases from V and 4 bases from J, the junction contained 6 bases not matched to a gene. CDR3 region: CASRLTGYGNTIYF. CDR3 DNA: TGCGCCAGCAGATTGACAGGGTACGGAAACACCATATATTTT.

This clone has only one observation. This chain connects TRBV7-9 to TRBJ2-1; 8 bases agree with TRBD1. V trimming: 5 bases; J trimming: 14 bases; junction bases outside the gene matches: 11. The CDR3 is 13 residues long. CDR1 SEHNR and CDR2 FQNEAQ come from the germline V gene (reference sequence). In DNA form, the CDR3 reads TGTGCCAGCAGCCGGAAAACAGGGGGTGATAAGTTCTTC. Its protein product is CASSRKTGGDKFF.

This sequence joins TRBV19 and TRBJ2-3, with 8 bases fitting TRBD1. The CDR3 extends over 14 amino acids. V was pared by 7 bases and J by 2 bases, with 5 bases of the junction left unmatched. The germline V gene encodes CDR1 LNHDA and CDR2 SQIVND (reference sequence). CDR3 region: CASTSTGVTDTQYF. The CDR3 DNA reads as TGTGCCAGTACCTCGACAGGGGTCACAGATACGCAGTATTTT.

This clone was seen a single time. The chain combines TRBV11-2 with TRBJ2-3; D may be TRBD2 (6 bases). Per germline, CDR1 SGHAT and CDR2 FQNNGV. V gave up 10 bases and J gave up 6 bases, with 20 bases separating them. The CDR3 covers 14 residues. CDR3 in amino acids: CATVTEGRRDTQYF. The CDR3 DNA follows: TGTGCCACCGTTACGGAGGGGCGGCGGGATACGCAGTATTTT.

This chain connects TRBV18 to TRBJ2-7; 8 nucleotides match TRBD2. Germline CDR1 and CDR2: KGHSH and LQKENI. The CDR3 extends over 19 amino acids. J gave up 0 bases and V 4 bases, and 17 bases lay outside the gene matches. In nucleotides, the CDR3 is TGTGCCAGCTCACTCTTTAGAAGCGGGAGAGCTCCCCTCTCCTACGAGCAGTACTTC. It codes for CASSLFRSGRAPLSYEQYF.

This clone was observed a few times. This rearrangement joins TRBV27 to TRBJ2-7, with 7 bases aligning to TRBD1. Germline loops: CDR1 MNHEY, CDR2 SMNVEV (reference sequence). V shed 3 bases, J shed 2 bases, and the junction held 1 base outside the gene matches. This CDR3 is 13 amino acids long. The CDR3 DNA reads as TGTGCCAGCAGTTTTGGGACAGCCTACGAGCAGTACTTC. Protein: CASSFGTAYEQYF.

The rearrangement links TRBV5-1 to TRBJ2-7, with TRBD1 identical over 8 bases. Looked up from germline, CDR1 is SGHRS and CDR2 is YFSETQ. Trimming took 0 bases from V and 8 from J; bases not matched to a gene: 19. The CDR3 loop spans 18 amino acids. The CDR3 spells CASSLGQGASASGIKQYF. CDR3 nucleotides: TGCGCCAGCAGCTTGGGGCAGGGGGCGTCCGCGTCGGGCATCAAGCAGTACTTC.

This clone was found once. The V gene is TRBV9, the J gene TRBJ2-3; 11 bases match TRBD2. With V trimmed by 2 bases and J by 0 bases, 8 bases remained unmatched. Germline V gene lookup returns CDR1 SGDLS and CDR2 YYNGEE. The CDR3 sequence is 18 residues long. The CDR3 reads CASSVGLAGRSSTDTQYF. The CDR3 bases are TGTGCCAGCAGCGTCGGACTAGCGGGCCGATCTAGCACAGATACGCAGTATTTT.

This rearrangement joins TRBV28 to TRBJ2-7; 8 bases fit TRBD2. Germline CDR1 is MDHEN and CDR2 is SYDVKM. Trimming removed 6 bases from V and 5 bases from J; junction bases left unmatched: 9. The CDR3 is 14 amino acids. CDR3 amino acids: CASSPGGAVHEQYF. The DNA of the CDR3 is TGTGCCAGCAGCCCCGGGGGGGCGGTCCACGAGCAGTACTTC.

This clone has just a few counts. The chain recombines TRBV19 with TRBJ1-5; TRBD1 aligns across 11 bases. This CDR3 spans 18 amino acids. Looked up from germline, CDR1 is LNHDA and CDR2 is SQIVND (reference sequence). Trimming at V came to 2 bases and at J to 0 bases, leaving 6 bases not matched to a gene. The CDR3 DNA is TGTGCCAGTAGTATACCGGGACAGGGGGGTGGTAGCAATCAGCCCCAGCATTTT. Amino acid sequence: CASSIPGQGGGSNQPQHF.

The genes are TRBV5-4 and TRBJ2-7, with a weak D call TRBD2 (5 bases). The CDR3 is 14 amino acids. V was clipped by 0 bases and J by 6 bases, with 13 bases between them. In germline, CDR1 is SGHNT, CDR2 YYREEE (reference sequence). As DNA, the CDR3 is TGTGCCAGCAGCTTGGCCTCGGGGAGTGGCGAGCAGTACTTC. The encoded protein is CASSLASGSGEQYF.

This clone came up a few times. The rearrangement links TRBV11-3 to TRBJ2-7; the match to TRBD2 covers 8 bases. The CDR3 runs to 15 residues. CDR1 SGHNT and CDR2 YENEEA come from the germline V gene. Trimming removed 0 bases from V and 6 bases from J; junction bases left unmatched: 7. Here the CDR3 reads CASSLEGLAGREQYF. The CDR3 DNA follows: TGTGCCAGCAGCTTAGAGGGGCTAGCGGGCCGCGAGCAGTACTTC.

A remark on this clone: An end of the junction differs from the germline gene, which may be a read error. The rearrangement joins TRBV27 to TRBJ2-5; D is perhaps TRBD1 (8 bases). The CDR3 spans 13 residues. The germline V gene has CDR1 MNHEY and CDR2 SMNVEV (reference sequence). The CDR3 DNA sequence: TGTGCCAGCAGTCCAAGATCAGCGGGACAGGCGAACTTC. Amino acid sequence: CASSPRSAGQANF.